The T cell receptor (beta chain) described here comes from a study of CD8 T cells in Susac syndrome. Notes on this clonotype: The target antigen is unknown.

A quantity of roughly 0.5 to 1 ug RNA underwent reverse transcription using random hexamers. Across 54 Vbeta and 13 Jbeta, immunoSEQ multiplex PCR amplified TCR beta CDR3. One entry per CDR3 protein, called by TCRdb with MiXCR from the immunoSEQ multiplex PCR reads. The table records 250,000 to 350,000 distinct CDR3 sequences, 80% to 90% of them present only once. General observations from the study: Only a relatively small number of individuals were included in the TCR sequencing and HLA analysis.

This CDR3 is 15 amino acids long. Germline-derived CDR1 and CDR2 are MDHEN and SYDVKM. V lost 6 bases and J lost 8, with 19 bases in between. The J gene is TRBJ2-2, the V gene TRBV28, with a weak D call TRBD2 (5 bases). The clonotype was recovered from a human donor with multiple sclerosis. The material sequenced was CD8+ T cells from PBMCs. CDR3 sequence (DNA): TGTGCCAGCAGCGGCCCTCGAGGGCTTTTGGGGGAGCTGTTTTTT. Its translation is CASSGPRGLLGELFF.